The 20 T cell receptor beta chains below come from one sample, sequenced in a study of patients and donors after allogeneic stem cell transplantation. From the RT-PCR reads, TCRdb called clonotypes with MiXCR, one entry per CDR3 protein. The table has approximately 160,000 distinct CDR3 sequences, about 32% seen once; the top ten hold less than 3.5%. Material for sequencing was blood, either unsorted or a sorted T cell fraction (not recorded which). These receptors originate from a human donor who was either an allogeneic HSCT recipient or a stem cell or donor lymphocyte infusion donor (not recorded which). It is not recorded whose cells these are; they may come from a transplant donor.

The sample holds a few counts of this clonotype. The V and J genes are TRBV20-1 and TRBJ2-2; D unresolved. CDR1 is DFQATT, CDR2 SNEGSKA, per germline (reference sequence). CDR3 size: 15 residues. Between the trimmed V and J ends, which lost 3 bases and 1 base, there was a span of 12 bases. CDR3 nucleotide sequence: TGCAGTGCTAGTCCCGCTAGTAAGAACACCGGGGAGCTGTTTTTT. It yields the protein CSASPASKNTGELFF.

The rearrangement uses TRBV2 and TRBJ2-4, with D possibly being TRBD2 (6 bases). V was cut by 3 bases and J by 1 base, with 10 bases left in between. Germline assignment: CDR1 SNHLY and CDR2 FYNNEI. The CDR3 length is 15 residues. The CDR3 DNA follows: TGTGCCAGCAGTGAGTGGCTAGCGGCCAAAAACATTCAGTACTTC. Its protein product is CASSEWLAAKNIQYF.

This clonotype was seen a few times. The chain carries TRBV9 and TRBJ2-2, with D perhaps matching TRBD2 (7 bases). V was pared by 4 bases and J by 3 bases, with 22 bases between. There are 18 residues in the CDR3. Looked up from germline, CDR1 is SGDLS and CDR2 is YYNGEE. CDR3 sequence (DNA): TGTGCCAGCAGCCCCCATCCTGGAGGGGGGGGTTACACCGGGGAGCTGTTTTTT. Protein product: CASSPHPGGGGYTGELFF.

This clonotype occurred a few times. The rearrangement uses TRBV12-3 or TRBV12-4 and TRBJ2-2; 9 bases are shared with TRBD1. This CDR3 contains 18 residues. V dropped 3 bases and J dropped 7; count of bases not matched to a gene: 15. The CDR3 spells CASSFWPSGTGWIGELFF. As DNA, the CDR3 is TGTGCCAGCAGTTTTTGGCCCTCCGGGACAGGGTGGATCGGGGAGCTGTTTTTT.

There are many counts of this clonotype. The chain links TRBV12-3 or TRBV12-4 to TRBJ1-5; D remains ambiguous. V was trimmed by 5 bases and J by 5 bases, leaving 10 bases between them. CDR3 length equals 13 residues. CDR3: CASSAGRHQPQHF. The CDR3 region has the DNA TGTGCCAGCAGTGCGGGTCGACATCAGCCCCAGCATTTT.

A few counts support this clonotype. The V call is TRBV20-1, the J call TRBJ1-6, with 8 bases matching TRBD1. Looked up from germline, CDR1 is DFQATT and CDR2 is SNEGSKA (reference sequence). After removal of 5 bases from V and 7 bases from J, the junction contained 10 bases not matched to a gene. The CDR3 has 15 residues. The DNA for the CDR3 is TGCAGTGCTCCGCGACCGGGACAGGAAAATTCACCCCTCCACTTT. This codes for CSAPRPGQENSPLHF.

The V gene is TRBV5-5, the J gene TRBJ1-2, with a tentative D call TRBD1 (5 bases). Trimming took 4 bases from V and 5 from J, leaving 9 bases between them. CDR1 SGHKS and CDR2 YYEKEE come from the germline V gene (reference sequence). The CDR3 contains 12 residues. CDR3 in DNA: TGTGCCAGCAGCCCGACAGCTTATGGCTACACCTTC. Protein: CASSPTAYGYTF.

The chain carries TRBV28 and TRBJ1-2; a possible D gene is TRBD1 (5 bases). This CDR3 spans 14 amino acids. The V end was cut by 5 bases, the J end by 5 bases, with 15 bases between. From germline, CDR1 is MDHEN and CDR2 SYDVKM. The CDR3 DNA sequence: TGTGCCAGCAGTCCCGCCACAGGAGGGTATGGCTACACCTTC. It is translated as CASSPATGGYGYTF.

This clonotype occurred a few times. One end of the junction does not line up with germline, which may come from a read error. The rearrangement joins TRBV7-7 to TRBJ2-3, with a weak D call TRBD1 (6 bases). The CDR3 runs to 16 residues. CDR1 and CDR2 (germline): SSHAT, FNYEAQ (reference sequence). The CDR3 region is CASSPGAAHLTDTQYF. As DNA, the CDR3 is TGTGCTAGCAGCCCAGGGGCAGCGCACCTCACAGATACGCAGTATTTT.

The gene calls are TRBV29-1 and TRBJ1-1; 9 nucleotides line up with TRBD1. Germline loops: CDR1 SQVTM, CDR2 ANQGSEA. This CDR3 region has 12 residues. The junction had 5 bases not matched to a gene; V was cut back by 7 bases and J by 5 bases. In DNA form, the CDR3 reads TGCAGCGGCCCGGGACAGGGAACTGAAGCTTTCTTT. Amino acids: CSGPGQGTEAFF.

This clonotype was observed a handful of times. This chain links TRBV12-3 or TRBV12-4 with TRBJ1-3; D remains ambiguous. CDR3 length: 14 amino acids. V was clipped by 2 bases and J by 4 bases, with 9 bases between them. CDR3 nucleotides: TGTGCCAGCAGTTTATGGGTCGCAGGAAACACCATATATTTT. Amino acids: CASSLWVAGNTIYF.

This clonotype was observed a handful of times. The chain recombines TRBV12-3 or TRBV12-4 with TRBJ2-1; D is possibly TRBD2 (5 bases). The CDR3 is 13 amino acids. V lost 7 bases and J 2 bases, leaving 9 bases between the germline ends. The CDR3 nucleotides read TGTGCCAGCAAGAGGGCTGCCTACAATGAGCAGTTCTTC. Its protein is CASKRAAYNEQFF.

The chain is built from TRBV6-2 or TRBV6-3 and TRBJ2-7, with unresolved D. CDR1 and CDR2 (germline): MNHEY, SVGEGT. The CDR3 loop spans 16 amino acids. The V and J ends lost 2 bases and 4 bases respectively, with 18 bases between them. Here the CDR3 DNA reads TGTGCCAGCAGTTACCCTCTTTGGACCCTAAGGTACGAGCAGTACTTC. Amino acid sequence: CASSYPLWTLRYEQYF.

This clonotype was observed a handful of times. The CDR3, as DNA: TGTGCCAGCAGCCACGAGGGCCAAACCGGGGAGACCCAGTACTTC. Translating it yields CASSHEGQTGETQYF. This rearrangement joins TRBV6-6 to TRBJ2-5; D might be TRBD2 (5 bases). The CDR3 totals 15 residues. V was cut by 6 bases and J by 5 bases, with 19 bases left in between. Germline V gene lookup returns CDR1 MNHNY and CDR2 SVGAGI (reference sequence).

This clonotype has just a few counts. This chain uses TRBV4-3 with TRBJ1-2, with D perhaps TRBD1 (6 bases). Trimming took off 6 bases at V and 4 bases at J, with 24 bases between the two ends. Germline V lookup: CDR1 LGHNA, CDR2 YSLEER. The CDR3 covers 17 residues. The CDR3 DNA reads TGCGCCAGCAGTGAAAGAGCCCCCAAACAGGGCCCCTATGGCTACACCTTC. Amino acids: CASSERAPKQGPYGYTF.

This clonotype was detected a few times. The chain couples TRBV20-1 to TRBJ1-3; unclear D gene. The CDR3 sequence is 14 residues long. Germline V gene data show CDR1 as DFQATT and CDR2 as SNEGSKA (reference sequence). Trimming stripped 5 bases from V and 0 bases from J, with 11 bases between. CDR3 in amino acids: CSASKSYSGNTIYF. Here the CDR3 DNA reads TGCAGTGCTTCAAAGTCTTACTCTGGAAACACCATATATTTT.

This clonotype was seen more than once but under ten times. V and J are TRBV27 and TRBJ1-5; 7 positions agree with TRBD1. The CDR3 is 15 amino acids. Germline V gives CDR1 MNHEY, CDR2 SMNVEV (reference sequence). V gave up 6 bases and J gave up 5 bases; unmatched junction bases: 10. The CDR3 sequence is CASSRRQGLDQPQHF. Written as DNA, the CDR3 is TGTGCCAGCAGCAGGCGACAGGGCCTGGATCAGCCCCAGCATTTT.

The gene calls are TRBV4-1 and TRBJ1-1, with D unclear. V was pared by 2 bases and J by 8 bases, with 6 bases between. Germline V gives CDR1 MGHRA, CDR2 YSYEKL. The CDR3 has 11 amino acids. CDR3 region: CASSQSGEAFF. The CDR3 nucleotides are TGCGCCAGCAGCCAATCCGGGGAAGCTTTCTTT.

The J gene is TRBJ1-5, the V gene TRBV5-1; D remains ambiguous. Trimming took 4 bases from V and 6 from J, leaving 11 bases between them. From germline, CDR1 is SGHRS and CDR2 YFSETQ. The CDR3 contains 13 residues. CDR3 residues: CASSQREGQPQHF. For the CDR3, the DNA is TGCGCCAGCAGCCAGAGGGAAGGTCAGCCCCAGCATTTT.

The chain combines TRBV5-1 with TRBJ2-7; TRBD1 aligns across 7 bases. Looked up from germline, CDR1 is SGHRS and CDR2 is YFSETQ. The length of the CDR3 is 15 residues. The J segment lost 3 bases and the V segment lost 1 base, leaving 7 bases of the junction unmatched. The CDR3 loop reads CASSLFSQGDYEQYF. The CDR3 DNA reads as TGCGCCAGCAGCTTGTTCTCGCAGGGGGACTACGAGCAGTACTTC. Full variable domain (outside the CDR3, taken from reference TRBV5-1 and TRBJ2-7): KAGVTQTPRYLIKTRGQQVTLSCSPISGHRSVSWYQQTPGQGLQFLFEYFSETQRNKGNFPGRFSGRQFSNSRSEMNVSTLELGDSALYLCASSLFSQGDYEQYFGPGTRLTVT.